Listed here are 7 T cell receptor beta chains from one sample, sequenced in a study of blood T cell repertoires in COVID-19. Clones were read by immunoSEQ multiplex PCR, and TCRdb kept only the in-frame ones, dropping some. The data hold about 220,000 clones, with about 85% observed a single time. Sequenced material: peripheral blood. The receptors were sampled from a woman aged 60-75 years who had recovered from COVID-19.

The chain couples TRBV10-3 to TRBJ2-7; no clear D. Trimming left V 2 bases short and J 3 bases short, with 11 bases between. Germline V gives CDR1 ENHRY, CDR2 SYGVKD. This CDR3 contains 14 residues. In DNA, the CDR3 is TGTGCCATCAGTGAGCCCCCGTCGGTCTACGAGCAGTACTTC. Its translation is CAISEPPSVYEQYF.

This clone was counted between two and nine times. CDR3 sequence (DNA): TGTGCCAGCAGCCTCGGTGAGACTACCCACACAGATACGCAGTATTTT. Protein product: CASSLGETTHTDTQYF. The chain uses TRBV4-2 and TRBJ2-3; D possibly corresponds to TRBD2 (5 bases). The V gene lost 4 bases and the J gene lost 2 bases, with 16 bases spanning the gap. CDR3 length equals 16 residues. In germline, CDR1 is LGHNA, CDR2 YNFKEQ.

This chain connects TRBV7-9 to TRBJ2-1, with 10 bases that match TRBD2. Germline assignment: CDR1 SEHNR and CDR2 FQNEAQ (reference sequence). The CDR3 consists of 15 residues. J gave up 2 bases and V 2 bases, and 0 bases lay outside the gene matches. CDR3 bases: TGTGCCAGCAGCTTACTAGCGGGGGCCTACAATGAGCAGTTCTTC. Translating gives CASSLLAGAYNEQFF.

The chain couples TRBV18 to TRBJ1-5, with D possibly matching TRBD1 (5 bases). This CDR3 is 13 amino acids long. Germline V lookup: CDR1 KGHSH, CDR2 LQKENI. Deletions cut 6 bases from V and 4 bases from J, with 10 bases between. The CDR3 sequence is CASSPDINQPQHF. The CDR3 DNA reads as TGTGCCAGCTCGCCGGACATAAATCAGCCCCAGCATTTT. Full variable domain (outside the CDR3, taken from reference TRBV18 and TRBJ1-5): NAGVMQNPRHLVRRRGQEARLRCSPMKGHSHVYWYRQLPEEGLKFMVYLQKENIIDESGMPKERFSAEFPKEGPSILRIQQVVRGDSAAYFCASSPDINQPQHFGDGTRLSIL.

This rearrangement joins TRBV6-1 to TRBJ2-5; a possible D gene is TRBD1 (5 bases). Germline V gene data show CDR1 as MNHNS and CDR2 as SASEGT. Between the trimmed V and J ends, which lost 3 bases and 3 bases, there was a span of 11 bases. The CDR3 covers 14 residues. In DNA form, the CDR3 reads TGTGCCAGCAGTGAGTCAGACAGCAAAGAGACCCAGTACTTC. This gives the protein CASSESDSKETQYF.

V is TRBV5-4 and J is TRBJ1-2; 7 nucleotides align to TRBD1. V dropped 3 bases and J dropped 8; count of bases not matched to a gene: 10. The CDR3 consists of 14 residues. Germline V gives CDR1 SGHNT, CDR2 YYREEE (reference sequence). The CDR3 nucleotides read TGTGCCAGCAGCTCTTCAAAGACAGGGCTCGGCTACACCTTC. Residues: CASSSSKTGLGYTF.

This sequence joins TRBV18 and TRBJ2-6, with a tentative D call TRBD1 (5 bases). The CDR3 runs 15 residues. Germline CDR1 and CDR2: KGHSH and LQKENI. Trimming took off 6 bases at V and 4 bases at J, with 13 bases between the two ends. CDR3 loop: CASSSGWAGANVLTF. The CDR3 DNA reads as TGTGCCAGCTCGTCAGGGTGGGCCGGGGCCAACGTCCTGACTTTC. The complete variable domain, with remaining parts taken from reference TRBV18 and TRBJ2-6, reads NAGVMQNPRHLVRRRGQEARLRCSPMKGHSHVYWYRQLPEEGLKFMVYLQKENIIDESGMPKERFSAEFPKEGPSILRIQQVVRGDSAAYFCASSSGWAGANVLTFGAGSRLTVL.